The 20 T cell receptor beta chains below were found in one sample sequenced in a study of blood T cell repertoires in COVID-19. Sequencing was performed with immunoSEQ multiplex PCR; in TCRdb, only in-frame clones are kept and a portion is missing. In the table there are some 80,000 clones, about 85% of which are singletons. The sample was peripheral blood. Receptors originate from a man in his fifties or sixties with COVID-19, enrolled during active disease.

CDR3 region: CASRNTGGGNQPQHF. The CDR3 DNA is TGTGCCAGCAGGAACACAGGGGGCGGCAATCAGCCCCAGCATTTT. The rearrangement joins TRBV4-2 to TRBJ1-5; 9 bases line up with TRBD1. V lost 6 bases to trimming and J lost 2 bases; unmatched junction nucleotides: 5. CDR3 size: 15 residues. Germline assignment: CDR1 LGHNA and CDR2 YNFKEQ.

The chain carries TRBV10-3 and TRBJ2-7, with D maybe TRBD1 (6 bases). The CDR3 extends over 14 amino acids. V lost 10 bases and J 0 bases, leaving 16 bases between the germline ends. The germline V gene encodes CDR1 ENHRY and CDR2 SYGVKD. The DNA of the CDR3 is TGTGCCACGCTTAGGACAGAAAGCTCCTACGAGCAGTACTTC. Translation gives CATLRTESSYEQYF.

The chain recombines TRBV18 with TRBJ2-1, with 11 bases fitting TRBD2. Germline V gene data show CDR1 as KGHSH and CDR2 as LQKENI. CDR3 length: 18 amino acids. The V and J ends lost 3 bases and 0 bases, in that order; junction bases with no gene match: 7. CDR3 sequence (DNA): TGTGCCAGCTCACCGCCCGGGACTAGCGGAGTCTCCTACAATGAGCAGTTCTTC. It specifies CASSPPGTSGVSYNEQFF.

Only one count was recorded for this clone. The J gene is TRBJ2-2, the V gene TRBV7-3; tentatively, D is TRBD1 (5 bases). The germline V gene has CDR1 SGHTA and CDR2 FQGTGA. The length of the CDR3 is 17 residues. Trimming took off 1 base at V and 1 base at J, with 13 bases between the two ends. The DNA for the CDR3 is TGTGCCAGCAGCTTAATTGTTTTTAGGGGGAACACCGGGGAGCTGTTTTTT. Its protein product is CASSLIVFRGNTGELFF.

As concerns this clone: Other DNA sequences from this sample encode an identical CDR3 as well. CDR3 coding DNA: TGTGCCAGCAGTTTTGGACAGGTCTATGGCTACACCTTC. Amino acid sequence: CASSFGQVYGYTF. V usage is TRBV28 and J usage is TRBJ1-2; 7 bases are shared with TRBD1. The germline V gene encodes CDR1 MDHEN and CDR2 SYDVKM. The CDR3 loop spans 13 amino acids. V was clipped by 3 bases and J by 4 bases; unmatched bases: 2.

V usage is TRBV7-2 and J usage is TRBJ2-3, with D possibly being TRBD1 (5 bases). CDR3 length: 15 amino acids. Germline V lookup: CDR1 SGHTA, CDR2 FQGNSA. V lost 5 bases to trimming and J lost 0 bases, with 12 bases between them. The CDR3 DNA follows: TGTGCCAGCAGCCCCAACAGGCCTAGCACAGATACGCAGTATTTT. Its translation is CASSPNRPSTDTQYF.

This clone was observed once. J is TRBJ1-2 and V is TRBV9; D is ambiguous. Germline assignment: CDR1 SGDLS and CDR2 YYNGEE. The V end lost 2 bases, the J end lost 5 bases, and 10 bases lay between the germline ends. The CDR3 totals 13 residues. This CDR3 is CASSVPGVYGYTF. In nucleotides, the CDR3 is TGTGCCAGCAGCGTTCCCGGGGTTTATGGCTACACCTTC.

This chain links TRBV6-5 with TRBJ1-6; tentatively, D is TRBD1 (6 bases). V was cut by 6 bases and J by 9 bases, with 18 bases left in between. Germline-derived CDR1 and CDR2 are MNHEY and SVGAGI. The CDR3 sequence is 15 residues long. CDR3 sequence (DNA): TGTGCCAGCAGATCCGGTACAGGGTTTTTTTCACCCCTCCACTTT. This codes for CASRSGTGFFSPLHF.

The DNA for the CDR3 is TGTGCCAGCAGCCAAAACCCCATCGCGGGCTCTGGAAACACCATATATTTT. Encoded protein: CASSQNPIAGSGNTIYF. V and J are TRBV3-1 (or the pseudogene TRBV3-2) and TRBJ1-3, with D hard to call. V lost 2 bases, J lost 0 bases, and 14 bases lay in between. The germline V gene encodes CDR1 LGHDT and CDR2 YNNKEL (reference sequence). This CDR3 region has 17 residues.

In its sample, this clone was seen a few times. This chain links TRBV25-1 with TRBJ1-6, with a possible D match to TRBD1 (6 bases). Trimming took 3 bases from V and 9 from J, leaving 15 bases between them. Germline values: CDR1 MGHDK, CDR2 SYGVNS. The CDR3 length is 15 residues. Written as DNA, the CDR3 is TGTGCCAGCAGTGACGTTCAGGGGTTCGTTTCACCCCTCCACTTT. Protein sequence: CASSDVQGFVSPLHF.

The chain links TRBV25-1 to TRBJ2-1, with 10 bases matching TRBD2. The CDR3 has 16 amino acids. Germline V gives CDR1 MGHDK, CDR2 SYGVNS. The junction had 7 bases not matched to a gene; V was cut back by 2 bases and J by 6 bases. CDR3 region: CASSEPSGGAFNEQFF. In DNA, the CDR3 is TGTGCCAGCAGTGAACCAAGCGGGGGGGCCTTCAATGAGCAGTTCTTC.

CDR3 in DNA: TGCGCCAGCAGTGAGTACAGGGAGACGGACACCGGGGAGCTGTTTTTT. Its protein product is CASSEYRETDTGELFF. The V call is TRBV10-1, the J call TRBJ2-2; D is possibly TRBD1 (6 bases). V shed 1 base and J shed 3 bases, with 12 bases lying between them. The CDR3 sequence is 16 residues long. Germline CDR1 reads WNHNN; CDR2 reads SYGVQD (reference sequence).

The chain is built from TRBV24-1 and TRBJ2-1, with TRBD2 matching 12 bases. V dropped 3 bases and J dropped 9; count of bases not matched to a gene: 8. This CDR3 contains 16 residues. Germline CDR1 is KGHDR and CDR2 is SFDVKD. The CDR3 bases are TGTGCCACCAGTGATCCGACTAGCGGGAGTTCCGCTGAGCAGTTCTTC. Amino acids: CATSDPTSGSSAEQFF.

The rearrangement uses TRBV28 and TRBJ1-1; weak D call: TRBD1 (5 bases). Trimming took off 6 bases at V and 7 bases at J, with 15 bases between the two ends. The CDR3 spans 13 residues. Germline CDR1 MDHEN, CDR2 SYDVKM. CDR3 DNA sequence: TGTGCCAGCAGAACAAGACAGACCCGTGAAGCTTTCTTT. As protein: CASRTRQTREAFF. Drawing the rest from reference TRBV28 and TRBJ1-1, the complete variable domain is DVKVTQSSRYLVKRTGEKVFLECVQDMDHENMFWYRQDPGLGLRLIYFSYDVKMKEKGDIPEGYSVSREKKERFSLILESASTNQTSMYLCASRTRQTREAFFGQGTRLTVV.

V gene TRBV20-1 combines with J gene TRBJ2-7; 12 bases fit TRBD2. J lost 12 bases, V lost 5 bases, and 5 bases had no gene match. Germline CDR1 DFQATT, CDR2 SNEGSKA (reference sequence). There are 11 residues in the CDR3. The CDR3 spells CSASRTSGMYF. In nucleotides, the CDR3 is TGCAGTGCTTCCCGGACTAGCGGGATGTACTTC.

CDR3 region: CASSFRYRGGTGELFF. As DNA, the CDR3 is TGTGCCAGCAGCTTTCGGTACAGGGGGGGAACCGGGGAGCTGTTTTTT. The rearrangement links TRBV5-5 to TRBJ2-2; maybe TRBD1 (8 bases). This CDR3 is built from 16 residues. The germline CDR1 and CDR2 sequences are SGHKS and YYEKEE (reference sequence). The V and J ends lost 2 bases and 5 bases respectively, with 16 bases between them.

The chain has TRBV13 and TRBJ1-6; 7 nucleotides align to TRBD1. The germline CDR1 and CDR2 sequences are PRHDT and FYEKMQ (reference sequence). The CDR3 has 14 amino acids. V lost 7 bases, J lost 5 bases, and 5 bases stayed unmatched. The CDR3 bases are TGTGCCAGCACTTGGACAGGAGATAATTCACCCCTCCACTTT. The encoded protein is CASTWTGDNSPLHF.

The CDR3 sequence is CASSFRDTEAFF. The CDR3 region has the DNA TGTGCCAGCAGCTTCCGGGACACTGAAGCTTTCTTT. This chain uses TRBV5-5 with TRBJ1-1; no clear D. V lost 2 bases and J 3 bases, leaving 5 bases between the germline ends. Germline-derived CDR1 and CDR2 are SGHKS and YYEKEE (reference sequence). CDR3 length: 12 residues. The full variable domain, its missing parts supplied by reference TRBV5-5 and TRBJ1-1, is DAGVTQSPTHLIKTRGQQVTLRCSPISGHKSVSWYQQVLGQGPQFIFQYYEKEERGRGNFPDRFSARQFPNYSSELNVNALLLGDSALYLCASSFRDTEAFFGQGTRLTVV.

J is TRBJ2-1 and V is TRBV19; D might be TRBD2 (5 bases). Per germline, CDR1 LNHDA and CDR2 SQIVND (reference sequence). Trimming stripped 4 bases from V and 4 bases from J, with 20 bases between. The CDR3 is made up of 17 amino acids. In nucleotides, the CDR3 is TGTGCCAGTAGTACCCCGCCCACTAGTATGGTTTACAATGAGCAGTTCTTC. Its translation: CASSTPPTSMVYNEQFF.

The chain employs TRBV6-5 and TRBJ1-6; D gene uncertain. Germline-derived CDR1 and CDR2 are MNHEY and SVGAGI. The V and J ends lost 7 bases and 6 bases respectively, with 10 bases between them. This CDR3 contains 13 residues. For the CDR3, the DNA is TGTGCCAGCAAAATCCACGGTAATTCACCCCTCCACTTT. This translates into CASKIHGNSPLHF.